The 20 T cell receptor beta chains reported below all come from one sample, sequenced in a study of blood T cell repertoires in COVID-19. The repertoire was sequenced with immunoSEQ multiplex PCR; TCRdb's copy has only in-frame clones and lacks some. Of 120,000 to 150,000 clones listed, 88% are singletons. Sample: peripheral blood. These receptors came from a woman between 55 and 75 years old with acute or convalescent COVID-19.

This sequence joins TRBV18 and TRBJ1-2; possibly TRBD1 for D (6 bases). This CDR3 is 17 amino acids long. The V and J ends lost 0 bases and 0 bases respectively, with 14 bases between them. The V gene's germline CDR1 is KGHSH and CDR2 LQKENI. CDR3 sequence reads: CASSPPVGRTANYGYTF. CDR3 in DNA: TGTGCCAGCTCACCACCGGTCGGACGGACAGCTAACTATGGCTACACCTTC. The variable domain in full, with the rest retrieved from reference TRBV18 and TRBJ1-2, is NAGVMQNPRHLVRRRGQEARLRCSPMKGHSHVYWYRQLPEEGLKFMVYLQKENIIDESGMPKERFSAEFPKEGPSILRIQQVVRGDSAAYFCASSPPVGRTANYGYTFGSGTRLTVV.

This clone was seen just once. One junction end does not reproduce the germline sequence, and a read error may be involved. The chain joins TRBV4-1 to TRBJ1-3, with D perhaps matching TRBD1 (5 bases). Germline V gives CDR1 MGHRA, CDR2 YSYEKL. CDR3 length equals 15 residues. The CDR3 nucleotides read TGCGCCAGCAGCCAAGTTGTAGGGGTTGGAGACACCATATATTTT. Translated: CASSQVVGVGDTIYF.

This sequence joins TRBV13 and TRBJ2-5, with D unclear. CDR1 is PRHDT, CDR2 FYEKMQ, per germline (reference sequence). The CDR3 has 15 residues. V was trimmed by 2 bases and J by 4 bases, leaving 14 bases between them. The CDR3 nucleotides read TGTGCCAGCAGCTTAAGGCAGAGGCTCGGAGAGACCCAGTACTTC. It yields the protein CASSLRQRLGETQYF.

This clone appeared a single time. The rearrangement uses TRBV6-5 and TRBJ1-1, with a tentative D call TRBD1 (5 bases). V was clipped by 4 bases and J by 3 bases, with 9 bases between them. The germline V gene encodes CDR1 MNHEY and CDR2 SVGAGI. CDR3 length equals 13 residues. The CDR3 spells CASSFDSYTEAFF. CDR3 bases: TGTGCCAGCAGTTTTGACAGCTACACTGAAGCTTTCTTT.

This clone was seen more than once but under ten times. This sequence joins TRBV5-4 and TRBJ1-4; D perhaps matches TRBD1 (5 bases). The CDR3 is made up of 15 amino acids. CDR1 SGHNT and CDR2 YYREEE come from the germline V gene (reference sequence). Trimming shortened V by 4 bases and J by 6 bases, and 16 bases separated the two germline ends. DNA of the CDR3: TGTGCCAGCAGCCCCTCGGGACTTGGCTATGAAAAACTGTTTTTT. It yields the protein CASSPSGLGYEKLFF.

The chain carries TRBV30 and TRBJ1-6; D is unresolved. The germline V gene encodes CDR1 GTSNPN and CDR2 SVGIG (reference sequence). V lost 3 bases to trimming and J lost 10 bases, with 16 bases between them. The CDR3 length is 14 residues. The CDR3 loop reads CAWRTGLAGSPLHF. CDR3 coding DNA: TGTGCCTGGAGAACCGGACTAGCGGGGTCACCCCTCCACTTT.

This clone was recorded only once. V and J are TRBV27 and TRBJ1-4; possibly TRBD1 for D (5 bases). Germline V CDR1 and CDR2: MNHEY, SMNVEV (reference sequence). The length of the CDR3 is 16 residues. Trimming removed 5 bases from V and 7 bases from J, with 20 bases in between. CDR3 nucleotides: TGTGCCAGCAGTCCCCTGCCTGGGCAGGGCGGTGAAAAACTGTTTTTT. Amino acid sequence: CASSPLPGQGGEKLFF.

V is TRBV11-2 and J is TRBJ1-2; tentative D call: TRBD1 (5 bases). Germline values: CDR1 SGHAT, CDR2 FQNNGV. Trimming removed 4 bases from V and 4 bases from J, with 13 bases in between. The CDR3 length is 14 residues. CDR3 in amino acids: CASSSIGAGYGYTF. CDR3 nucleotides: TGTGCCAGCAGCTCGATAGGGGCTGGCTATGGCTACACCTTC. The full variable domain, in which reference TRBV11-2 and TRBJ1-2 provide the parts outside the CDR3, is EAGVAQSPRYKIIEKRQSVAFWCNPISGHATLYWYQQILGQGPKLLIQFQNNGVVDDSQLPKDRFSAERLKGVDSTLKIQPAKLEDSAVYLCASSSIGAGYGYTFGSGTRLTVV.

The V call is TRBV19, the J call TRBJ1-1; TRBD1 might be the D (5 bases). Germline CDR1 and CDR2: LNHDA and SQIVND (reference sequence). With 5 bases removed from V and 1 base from J, the gap between germline ends came to 14 bases. CDR3 length: 15 residues. The CDR3 nucleotides are TGTGCCAGTAGTTCGACAGACACTGAGAACACTGAAGCTTTCTTT. Amino acid sequence: CASSSTDTENTEAFF.

In its sample, this clone was seen once. The gene calls are TRBV28 and TRBJ1-1; D is possibly TRBD1 (6 bases). The CDR3 loop spans 14 amino acids. Per the germline V gene, CDR1 is MDHEN and CDR2 is SYDVKM. V lost 4 bases and J lost 1, with 10 bases in between. CDR3 DNA: TGTGCCAGCAGTTCGGGGGGCAAGAACACTGAAGCTTTCTTT. This encodes CASSSGGKNTEAFF.

V is TRBV18 and J is TRBJ2-1; a weak D match, TRBD1 (6 bases). The germline CDR1 and CDR2 sequences are KGHSH and LQKENI. The length of the CDR3 is 17 residues. With 3 bases removed from V and 9 bases from J, the gap between germline ends came to 24 bases. The CDR3 is CASSPLRVQGTAGEQFF. DNA of the CDR3: TGTGCCAGCTCACCTTTACGAGTACAGGGCACAGCAGGTGAGCAGTTCTTC.

The V gene is TRBV28, the J gene TRBJ2-7, with 7 bases that match TRBD1. With V trimmed by 6 bases and J by 0 bases, 8 bases remained unmatched. Germline CDR1 MDHEN, CDR2 SYDVKM. The CDR3 is made up of 15 amino acids. CDR3 sequence: CASSRPGQSSYEQYF. CDR3 DNA: TGTGCCAGCAGCCGGCCGGGACAGAGCTCCTACGAGCAGTACTTC.

This rearrangement joins TRBV28 to TRBJ1-6, with TRBD1 matching over 11 bases. The germline CDR1 and CDR2 sequences are MDHEN and SYDVKM. The trim removed 5 bases at V and 9 bases at J, leaving 6 bases unmatched. This CDR3 has 15 residues. This CDR3 reads CASSGGQGVRSPLHF. The CDR3 DNA reads TGTGCCAGCAGTGGGGGACAGGGGGTTCGTTCACCCCTCCACTTT.

This clone has a handful of counts. The V gene is TRBV11-1, the J gene TRBJ2-7, with D possibly being TRBD2 (5 bases). CDR1 is SGHAT and CDR2 is FQDESV in the germline V gene (reference sequence). This CDR3 is built from 13 residues. With 2 bases removed from V and 5 bases from J, the gap between germline ends came to 10 bases. The CDR3 protein is CASSLRGWNEQYF. CDR3 DNA sequence: TGTGCCAGCAGCTTACGGGGTTGGAACGAGCAGTACTTC.

This rearrangement joins TRBV7-8 to TRBJ1-2; D gene uncertain. Germline assignment: CDR1 SGHVS and CDR2 FQNEAQ. Between the trimmed V and J ends, which lost 1 base and 0 bases, there was a span of 12 bases. The CDR3 is 16 residues long. CDR3 nucleotide sequence: TGTGCCAGCAGCTTAGTTGGGTCAGCGCCTAACTATGGCTACACCTTC. The encoded protein is CASSLVGSAPNYGYTF.

The V and J genes are TRBV3-1 (or the pseudogene TRBV3-2) and TRBJ1-6; D possibly corresponds to TRBD1 (6 bases). The V gene's germline CDR1 is LGHDT and CDR2 YNNKEL (reference sequence). The V end lost 1 base, the J end lost 7 bases, and 8 bases lay between the germline ends. This CDR3 is built from 14 residues. For the CDR3, the DNA is TGTGCCAGCAGCCAAGCAGGGGACAATTCACCCCTCCACTTT. It yields the protein CASSQAGDNSPLHF.

In its sample, this clone was seen once. Sequence at one end of the junction differs from germline and may be a read error. V usage is TRBV5-1 and J usage is TRBJ1-2; 12 bases are a match to TRBD1. The V gene's germline CDR1 is SGHRS and CDR2 YFSETQ. The length of the CDR3 is 14 residues. CDR3 nucleotide sequence: TGCGCCAGCACCTTGCCTGGGACAGGGGGCGGCTACACCTTC. Residues: CASTLPGTGGGYTF.

This clone was seen more than once but under ten times. This chain joins TRBV7-8 and TRBJ1-3; D gene uncertain. The CDR3 extends over 16 amino acids. Trimming pared 1 base from V and 0 bases from J, leaving 10 bases between. Germline CDR1 reads SGHVS; CDR2 reads FQNEAQ. The CDR3 DNA is TGTGCCAGCAGCTTAGAGATCTACCTCTCTGGAAACACCATATATTTT. This sequence encodes CASSLEIYLSGNTIYF.

The chain is built from TRBV3-1 (or the pseudogene TRBV3-2) and TRBJ1-6; TRBD1 is a possible D gene (5 bases). V was pared by 6 bases and J by 1 base, with 10 bases between. Germline CDR1 LGHDT, CDR2 YNNKEL (reference sequence). The CDR3 contains 15 residues. CDR3 sequence reads: CASRVGGSYNSPLHF. The DNA for the CDR3 is TGTGCCAGCAGGGTCGGGGGATCCTATAATTCACCCCTCCACTTT.

V gene TRBV28 combines with J gene TRBJ1-5, with a tentative D call TRBD1 (6 bases). Germline loops: CDR1 MDHEN, CDR2 SYDVKM. Trimming stripped 7 bases from V and 7 bases from J, with 17 bases between. The CDR3 has 14 amino acids. The CDR3 protein is CASIPGAGVQPQHF. The CDR3 coding sequence is TGTGCCAGCATCCCAGGGGCAGGGGTCCAGCCCCAGCATTTT.